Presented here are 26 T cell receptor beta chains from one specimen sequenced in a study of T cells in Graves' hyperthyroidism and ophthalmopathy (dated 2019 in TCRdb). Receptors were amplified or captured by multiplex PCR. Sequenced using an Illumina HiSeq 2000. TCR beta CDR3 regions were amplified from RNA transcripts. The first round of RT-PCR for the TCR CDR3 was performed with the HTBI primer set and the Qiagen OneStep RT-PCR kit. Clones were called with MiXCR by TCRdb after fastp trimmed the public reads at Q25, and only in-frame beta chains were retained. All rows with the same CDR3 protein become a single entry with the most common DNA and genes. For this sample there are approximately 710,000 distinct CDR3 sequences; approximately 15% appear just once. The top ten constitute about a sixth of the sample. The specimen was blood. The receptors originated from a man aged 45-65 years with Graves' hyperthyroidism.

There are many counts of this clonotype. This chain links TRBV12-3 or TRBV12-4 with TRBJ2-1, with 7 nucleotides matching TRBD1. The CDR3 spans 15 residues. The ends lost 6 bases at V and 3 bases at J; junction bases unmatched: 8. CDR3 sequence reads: CASRNRGSFYNEQFF. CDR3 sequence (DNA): TGTGCCAGCAGAAACAGGGGTTCTTTCTACAATGAGCAGTTCTTC.

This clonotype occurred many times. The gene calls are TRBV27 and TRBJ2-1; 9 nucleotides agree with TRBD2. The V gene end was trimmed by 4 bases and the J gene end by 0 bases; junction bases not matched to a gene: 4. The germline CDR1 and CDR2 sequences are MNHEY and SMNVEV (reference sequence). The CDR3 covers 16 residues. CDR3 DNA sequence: TGTGCCAGCAGTTCCAGCGGGAGGAGCTCCTACAATGAGCAGTTCTTC. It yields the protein CASSSSGRSSYNEQFF.

CDR3 in amino acids: CSVAGVGYGYTF. The CDR3, as DNA: TGCAGCGTTGCTGGGGTGGGCTATGGCTACACCTTC. The chain employs TRBV29-1 and TRBJ1-2; D gene unclear. This CDR3 comprises 12 residues. The V gene lost 4 bases and the J gene lost 4 bases, with 10 bases spanning the gap. Germline values: CDR1 SQVTM, CDR2 ANQGSEA.

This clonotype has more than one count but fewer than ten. The CDR3 DNA follows: TGTGCCAGCAGTTCCAGGGGGCTGGAGACCCAGTACTTC. Encoded protein: CASSSRGLETQYF. J is TRBJ2-5 and V is TRBV28; 8 positions agree with TRBD1. Germline V gene lookup returns CDR1 MDHEN and CDR2 SYDVKM. Trimming cost V 4 bases and J 5 bases; bases outside gene matches: 3. CDR3 length equals 13 residues.

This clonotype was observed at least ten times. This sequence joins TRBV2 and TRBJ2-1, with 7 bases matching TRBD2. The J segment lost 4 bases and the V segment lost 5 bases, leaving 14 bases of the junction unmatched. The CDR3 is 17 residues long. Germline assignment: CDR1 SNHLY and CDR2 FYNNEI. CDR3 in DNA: TGTGCCAGCAGTACGCAAGAGGGGCTAGCGGATTACAATGAGCAGTTCTTC. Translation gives CASSTQEGLADYNEQFF.

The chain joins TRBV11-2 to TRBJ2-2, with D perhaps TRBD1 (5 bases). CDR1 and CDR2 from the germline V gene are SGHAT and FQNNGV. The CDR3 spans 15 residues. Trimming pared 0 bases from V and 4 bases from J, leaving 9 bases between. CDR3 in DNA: TGTGCCAGCAGCTTAGATCAGGGTGTCACCGGGGAGCTGTTTTTT. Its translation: CASSLDQGVTGELFF. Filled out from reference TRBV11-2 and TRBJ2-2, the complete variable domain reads EAGVAQSPRYKIIEKRQSVAFWCNPISGHATLYWYQQILGQGPKLLIQFQNNGVVDDSQLPKDRFSAERLKGVDSTLKIQPAKLEDSAVYLCASSLDQGVTGELFFGEGSRLTVL.

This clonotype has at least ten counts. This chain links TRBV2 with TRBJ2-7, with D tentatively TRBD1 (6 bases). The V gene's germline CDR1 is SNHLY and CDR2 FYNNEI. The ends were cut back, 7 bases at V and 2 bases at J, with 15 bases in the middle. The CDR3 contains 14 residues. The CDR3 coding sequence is TGTGCCAGCAAGGGCGACAGGTTACCCTACGAGCAGTACTTC. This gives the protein CASKGDRLPYEQYF.

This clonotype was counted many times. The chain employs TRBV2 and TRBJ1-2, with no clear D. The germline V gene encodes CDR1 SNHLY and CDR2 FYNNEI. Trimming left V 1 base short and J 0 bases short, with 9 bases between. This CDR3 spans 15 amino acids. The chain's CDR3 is CASSEVGFSNYGYTF. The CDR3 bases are TGTGCCAGCAGTGAAGTGGGTTTCTCTAACTATGGCTACACCTTC.

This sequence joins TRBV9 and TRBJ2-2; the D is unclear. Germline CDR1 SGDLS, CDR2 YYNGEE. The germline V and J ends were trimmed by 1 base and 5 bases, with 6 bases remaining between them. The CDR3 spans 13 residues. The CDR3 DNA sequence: TGTGCCAGCAGCGTACAGGAAACCGGGGAGCTGTTTTTT. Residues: CASSVQETGELFF.

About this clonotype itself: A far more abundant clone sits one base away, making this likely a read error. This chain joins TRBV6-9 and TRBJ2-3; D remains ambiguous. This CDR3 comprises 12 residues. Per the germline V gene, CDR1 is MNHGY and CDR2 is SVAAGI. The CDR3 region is CASSSLTDTRYF. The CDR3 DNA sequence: TGTGCCAGCAGTTCCCTCACAGATACGCGGTATTTT.

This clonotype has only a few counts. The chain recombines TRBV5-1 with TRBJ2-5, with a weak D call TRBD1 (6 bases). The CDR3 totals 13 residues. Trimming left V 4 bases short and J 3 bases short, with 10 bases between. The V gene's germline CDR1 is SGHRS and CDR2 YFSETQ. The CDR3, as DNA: TGCGCCAGCAGCCTCAGGGGAGAAGAGACCCAGTACTTC. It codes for CASSLRGEETQYF.

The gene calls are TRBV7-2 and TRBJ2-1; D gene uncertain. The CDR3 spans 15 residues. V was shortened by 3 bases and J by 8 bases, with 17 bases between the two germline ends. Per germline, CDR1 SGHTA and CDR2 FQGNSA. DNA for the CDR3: TGTGCCAGCAGCTTTATATCGAACGGCCGGTATGAGCAGTTCTTC. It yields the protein CASSFISNGRYEQFF.

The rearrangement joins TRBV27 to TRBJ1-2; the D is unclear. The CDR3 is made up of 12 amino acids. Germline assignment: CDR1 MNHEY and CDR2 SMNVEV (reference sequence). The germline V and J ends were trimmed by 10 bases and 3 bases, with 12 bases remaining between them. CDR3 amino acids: CATYLGYYGYTF. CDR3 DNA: TGTGCCACCTATTTGGGCTACTATGGCTACACCTTC.

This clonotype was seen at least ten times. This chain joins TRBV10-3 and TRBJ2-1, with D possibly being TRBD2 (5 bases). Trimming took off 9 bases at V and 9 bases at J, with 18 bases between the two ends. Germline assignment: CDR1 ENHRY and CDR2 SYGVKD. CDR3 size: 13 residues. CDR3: CAMASAGRPEQFF. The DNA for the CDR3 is TGTGCCATGGCGTCGGCGGGTCGGCCTGAGCAGTTCTTC.

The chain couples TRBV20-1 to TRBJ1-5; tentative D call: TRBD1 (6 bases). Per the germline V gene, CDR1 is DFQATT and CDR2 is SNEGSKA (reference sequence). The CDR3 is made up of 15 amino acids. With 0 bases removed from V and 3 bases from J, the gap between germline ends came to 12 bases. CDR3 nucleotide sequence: TGCAGTGCTAGAGATGGGAACAGGGACAATCAGCCCCAGCATTTT. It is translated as CSARDGNRDNQPQHF.

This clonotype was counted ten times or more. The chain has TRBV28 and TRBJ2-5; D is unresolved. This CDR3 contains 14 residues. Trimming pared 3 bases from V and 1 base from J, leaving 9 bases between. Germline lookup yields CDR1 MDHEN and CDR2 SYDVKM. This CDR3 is CASSFWAVQETQYF. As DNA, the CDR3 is TGTGCCAGCAGTTTTTGGGCAGTCCAAGAGACCCAGTACTTC.

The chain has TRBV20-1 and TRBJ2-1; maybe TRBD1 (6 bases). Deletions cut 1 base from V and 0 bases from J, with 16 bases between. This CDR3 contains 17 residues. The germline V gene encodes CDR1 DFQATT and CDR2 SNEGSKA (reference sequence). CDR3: CSARVGWQGSSYNEQFF. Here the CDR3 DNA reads TGCAGTGCTAGAGTAGGGTGGCAGGGGAGCTCCTACAATGAGCAGTTCTTC.

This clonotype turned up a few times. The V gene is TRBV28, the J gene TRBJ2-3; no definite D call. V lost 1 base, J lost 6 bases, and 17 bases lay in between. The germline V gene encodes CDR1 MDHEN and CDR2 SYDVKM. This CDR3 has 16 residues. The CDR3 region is CASSLSWTTDGDTQYF. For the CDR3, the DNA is TGTGCCAGCAGTTTATCGTGGACCACCGACGGTGATACGCAGTATTTT.

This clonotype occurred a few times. CDR3 bases: TGCAGCGTTCGGACAGGGATGGGCACTGAAGCTTTCTTT. It codes for CSVRTGMGTEAFF. This chain connects TRBV29-1 to TRBJ1-1, with 8 nucleotides matching TRBD1. Germline trimming cut 5 bases from V and 4 bases from J; bases unmatched to any gene: 6. The CDR3 loop spans 13 amino acids. Per the germline V gene, CDR1 is SQVTM and CDR2 is ANQGSEA.

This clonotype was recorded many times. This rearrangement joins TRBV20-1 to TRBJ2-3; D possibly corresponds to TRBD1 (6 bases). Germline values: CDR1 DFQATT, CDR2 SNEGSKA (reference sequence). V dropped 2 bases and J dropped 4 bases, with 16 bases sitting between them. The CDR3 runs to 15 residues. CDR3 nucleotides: TGCAGTGCTAGATCGTCCCCTGGGGGCGCAGATACGCAGTATTTT. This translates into CSARSSPGGADTQYF.

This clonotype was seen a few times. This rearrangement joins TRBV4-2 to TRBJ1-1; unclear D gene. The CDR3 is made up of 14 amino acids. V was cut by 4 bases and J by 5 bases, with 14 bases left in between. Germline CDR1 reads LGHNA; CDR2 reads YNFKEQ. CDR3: CASSPHLVYTEAFF. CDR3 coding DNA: TGTGCCAGCAGCCCCCACCTCGTTTATACTGAAGCTTTCTTT.

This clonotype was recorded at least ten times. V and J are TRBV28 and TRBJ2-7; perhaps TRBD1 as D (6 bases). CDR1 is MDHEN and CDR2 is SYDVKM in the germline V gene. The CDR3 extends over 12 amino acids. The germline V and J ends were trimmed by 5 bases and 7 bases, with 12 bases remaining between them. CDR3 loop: CASSPDRREQYF. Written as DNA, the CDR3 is TGTGCCAGCAGTCCCGACAGGAGAGAGCAGTACTTC. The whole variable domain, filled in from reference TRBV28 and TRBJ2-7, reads DVKVTQSSRYLVKRTGEKVFLECVQDMDHENMFWYRQDPGLGLRLIYFSYDVKMKEKGDIPEGYSVSREKKERFSLILESASTNQTSMYLCASSPDRREQYFGPGTRLTVT.

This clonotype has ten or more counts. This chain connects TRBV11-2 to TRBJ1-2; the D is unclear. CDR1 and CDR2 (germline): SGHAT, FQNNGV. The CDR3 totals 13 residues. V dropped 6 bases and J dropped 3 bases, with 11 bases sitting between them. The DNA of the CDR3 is TGTGCCAGCAGTCGAGGCGGGTACTATGGCTACACCTTC. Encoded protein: CASSRGGYYGYTF.

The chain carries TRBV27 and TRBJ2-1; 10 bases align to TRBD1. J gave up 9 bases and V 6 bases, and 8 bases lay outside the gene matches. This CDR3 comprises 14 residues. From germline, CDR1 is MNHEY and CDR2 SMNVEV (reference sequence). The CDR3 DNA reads TGTGCCAGCAGCACGGACAGGGGGGCTTTTGAGCAGTTCTTC. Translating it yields CASSTDRGAFEQFF.

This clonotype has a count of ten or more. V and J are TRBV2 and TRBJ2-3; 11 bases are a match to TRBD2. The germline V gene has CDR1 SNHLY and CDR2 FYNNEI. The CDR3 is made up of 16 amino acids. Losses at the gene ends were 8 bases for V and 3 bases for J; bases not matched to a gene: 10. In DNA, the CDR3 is TGTGCCAGCCCTGACACTAGCGGGAGAGGGACAGATACGCAGTATTTT. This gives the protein CASPDTSGRGTDTQYF.

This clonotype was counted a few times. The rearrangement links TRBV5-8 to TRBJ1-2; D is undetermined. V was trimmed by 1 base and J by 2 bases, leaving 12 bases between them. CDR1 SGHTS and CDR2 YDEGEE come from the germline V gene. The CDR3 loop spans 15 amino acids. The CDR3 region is CASSLPTPYNYGYTF. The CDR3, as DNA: TGTGCCAGCAGCTTGCCGACACCCTACAACTATGGCTACACCTTC.